These 31 T cell receptor beta chains came from one sample sequenced in a study of technical replicates of blood from a handful of donors. Clones were read by immunoSEQ multiplex PCR, and TCRdb kept only the in-frame ones, dropping some. This table holds 75,000 to 95,000 clones, around 94% found once. Sequencing input: T cells isolated from PBMCs. Receptor source: a human donor in good health.

The chain recombines TRBV4-3 with TRBJ2-5, with a tentative D call TRBD1 (6 bases). CDR1 is LGHNA and CDR2 is YSLEER in the germline V gene. This CDR3 region has 14 residues. With 0 bases removed from V and 5 bases from J, the gap between germline ends came to 10 bases. Here the CDR3 DNA reads TGCGCCAGCAGCCAAGATACAGGGAAGGAGACCCAGTACTTC. Translated: CASSQDTGKETQYF.

The rearrangement links TRBV6-5 to TRBJ2-3, with 7 bases lining up with TRBD2. Germline V CDR1 and CDR2: MNHEY, SVGAGI. V lost 2 bases, J lost 2 bases, and 4 bases stayed unmatched. The CDR3 is made up of 15 amino acids. The CDR3 sequence: CASSYQAGVTDTQYF. The DNA of the CDR3 is TGTGCCAGCAGTTACCAGGCGGGAGTCACAGATACGCAGTATTTT.

The CDR3 loop reads CASSTTGSADTQYF. The CDR3 DNA is TGTGCCAGCAGCACCACCGGGAGCGCAGATACGCAGTATTTT. This rearrangement joins TRBV5-4 to TRBJ2-3; tentative D call: TRBD2 (6 bases). Germline CDR1 reads SGHNT; CDR2 reads YYREEE (reference sequence). The CDR3 consists of 14 residues. Trimming removed 4 bases from V and 4 bases from J, with 13 bases in between.

The CDR3 reads CASKWDRETGELFF. The CDR3 DNA follows: TGTGCCAGCAAGTGGGACAGGGAAACCGGGGAGCTGTTTTTT. The chain joins TRBV6-1 to TRBJ2-2, with 9 bases lining up with TRBD1. The CDR3 totals 14 residues. Germline CDR1 and CDR2: MNHNS and SASEGT. J lost 5 bases, V lost 7 bases, and 5 bases had no gene match.

The V and J genes are TRBV30 and TRBJ1-1, with D unclear. Germline CDR1 is GTSNPN and CDR2 is SVGIG (reference sequence). This CDR3 comprises 15 residues. Deletions cut 2 bases from V and 0 bases from J, with 13 bases between. The CDR3 loop is CAWSYRGSMNTEAFF. In DNA form, the CDR3 reads TGTGCCTGGAGTTATCGGGGTTCCATGAACACTGAAGCTTTCTTT.

The V call is TRBV7-9, the J call TRBJ1-2; 12 bases match TRBD1. J was trimmed by 4 bases and V by 5 bases; bases with no gene match: 8. CDR3 size: 16 residues. Germline-derived CDR1 and CDR2 are SEHNR and FQNEAQ (reference sequence). CDR3 region: CASSHRDRGRVYGYTF. DNA for the CDR3: TGTGCCAGCAGCCACCGGGACAGGGGGCGCGTCTATGGCTACACCTTC. The complete variable domain, with remaining parts taken from reference TRBV7-9 and TRBJ1-2, reads DTGVSQNPRHKITKRGQNVTFRCDPISEHNRLYWYRQTLGQGPEFLTYFQNEAQLEKSRLLSDRFSAERPKGSFSTLEIQRTEQGDSAMYLCASSHRDRGRVYGYTFGSGTRLTVV.

The chain has TRBV19 and TRBJ2-6, with D unclear. The CDR3 runs to 16 residues. Germline CDR1 is LNHDA and CDR2 is SQIVND (reference sequence). The germline V and J ends were trimmed by 6 bases and 5 bases, with 17 bases remaining between them. The CDR3 here is CASSEDPGGWANVLTF. The CDR3 region has the DNA TGTGCCAGTAGCGAAGACCCTGGCGGCTGGGCCAACGTCCTGACTTTC.

The chain uses TRBV5-6 and TRBJ1-1; 7 nucleotides agree with TRBD1. There are 13 residues in the CDR3. J lost 5 bases, V lost 2 bases, and 3 bases had no gene match. Germline loops: CDR1 SGHDT, CDR2 YYEEEE. The chain's CDR3 is CASSFQGGTEAFF. The DNA of the CDR3 is TGTGCCAGCAGCTTCCAGGGGGGAACTGAAGCTTTCTTT.

This clone showed up just a few times. The CDR3 nucleotides read TGCAGTGTGGCCTACAGCGAGACCCAGTACTTC. It translates to CSVAYSETQYF. The J gene is TRBJ2-5, the V gene TRBV20-1; D remains ambiguous. The CDR3 covers 11 residues. Looked up from germline, CDR1 is DFQATT and CDR2 is SNEGSKA (reference sequence). Trimming left V 7 bases short and J 5 bases short, with 11 bases between.

This chain uses TRBV18 with TRBJ2-1; tentatively, D is TRBD1 (6 bases). The germline V and J ends were trimmed by 6 bases and 4 bases, with 16 bases remaining between them. Germline V gives CDR1 KGHSH, CDR2 LQKENI. The CDR3 runs to 15 residues. The CDR3 loop reads CASSFGDTIYNEQFF. The CDR3 DNA reads as TGTGCCAGCTCCTTCGGGGACACTATTTACAATGAGCAGTTCTTC.

This chain joins TRBV6-4 and TRBJ1-2, with 8 bases that match TRBD1. CDR1 is MRHNA, CDR2 SNTAGT, per germline. The V and J ends lost 4 bases and 5 bases, in that order; junction bases with no gene match: 9. The CDR3 is made up of 15 amino acids. In nucleotides, the CDR3 is TGTGCCAGCAGTGGGACCGGGACAGGACTTTATGGCTACACCTTC. It is translated as CASSGTGTGLYGYTF.

This sequence joins TRBV28 and TRBJ1-1, with 9 bases lining up with TRBD1. Germline loops: CDR1 MDHEN, CDR2 SYDVKM. The CDR3 length is 15 residues. The V and J ends lost 8 bases and 9 bases, in that order; junction bases with no gene match: 16. CDR3 loop: CASSELTGGRGQAFF. CDR3 DNA: TGTGCCAGCTCCGAGCTAACAGGGGGCAGGGGACAAGCTTTCTTT. The variable domain in full, with the rest retrieved from reference TRBV28 and TRBJ1-1, is DVKVTQSSRYLVKRTGEKVFLECVQDMDHENMFWYRQDPGLGLRLIYFSYDVKMKEKGDIPEGYSVSREKKERFSLILESASTNQTSMYLCASSELTGGRGQAFFGQGTRLTVV.

The chain recombines TRBV11-3 with TRBJ2-7; D not resolved. V was trimmed by 3 bases and J by 0 bases, leaving 12 bases between them. The germline gives CDR1 SGHNT, CDR2 YENEEA. This CDR3 contains 15 residues. In DNA form, the CDR3 reads TGTGCCAGCAGCTTTCACCGAGGATCCTCCTACGAGCAGTACTTC. This gives the protein CASSFHRGSSYEQYF.

The genes are TRBV5-4 and TRBJ1-3; possible D gene TRBD1, 5 bases. V was cut by 1 base and J by 3 bases, with 17 bases left in between. The CDR3 has 17 amino acids. Per the germline V gene, CDR1 is SGHNT and CDR2 is YYREEE (reference sequence). CDR3 protein: CASSLPETWGSGNTIYF. CDR3 nucleotides: TGTGCCAGCAGCTTGCCTGAAACCTGGGGCAGTGGAAACACCATATATTTT.

CDR3 sequence: CASSQKRLVEINEQFF. CDR3 nucleotides: TGTGCCAGCAGCCAAAAACGGTTGGTAGAGATTAATGAGCAGTTCTTC. The chain carries TRBV14 and TRBJ2-1; D gene uncertain. V was pared by 2 bases and J by 7 bases, with 18 bases between. In germline, CDR1 is SGHDN, CDR2 FVKESK. The CDR3 consists of 16 residues.

The V and J genes are TRBV9 and TRBJ2-3; D possibly corresponds to TRBD2 (6 bases). V was trimmed by 2 bases and J by 2 bases, leaving 9 bases between them. Germline V CDR1 and CDR2: SGDLS, YYNGEE. The CDR3 has 14 residues. Here the CDR3 DNA reads TGTGCCAGCAGCGTGGGCGGGACCACAGATACGCAGTATTTT. This encodes CASSVGGTTDTQYF.

Of note for this clone: Other DNA sequences in this specimen translate into the identical CDR3. The chain links TRBV4-3 to TRBJ2-1, with 8 bases lining up with TRBD2. This CDR3 has 16 amino acids. V lost 0 bases to trimming and J lost 2 bases; unmatched junction nucleotides: 3. Germline V gene lookup returns CDR1 LGHNA and CDR2 YSLEER. This CDR3 reads CASSQDPAGAYNEQFF. CDR3 nucleotide sequence: TGCGCCAGCAGCCAAGATCCAGCGGGGGCCTACAATGAGCAGTTCTTC.

The chain links TRBV28 to TRBJ1-1; D is uncertain. V was pared by 9 bases and J by 8 bases, with 7 bases between. Germline V gene sequence: CDR1 MDHEN, CDR2 SYDVKM. The CDR3 runs to 9 residues. This CDR3 reads CARNPEAFF. The CDR3 DNA reads TGTGCCAGAAATCCAGAAGCTTTCTTT.

This sequence joins TRBV9 and TRBJ2-1; D is possibly TRBD2 (6 bases). V was clipped by 1 base and J by 6 bases, with 17 bases between them. Germline V CDR1 and CDR2: SGDLS, YYNGEE. The CDR3 has 16 residues. The CDR3 sequence: CASSVFLTSGANEQFF. In DNA, the CDR3 is TGTGCCAGCAGCGTATTCCTGACTAGTGGGGCCAATGAGCAGTTCTTC.

This rearrangement joins TRBV7-2 to TRBJ1-2; no clear D gene. The V end was cut by 5 bases, the J end by 8 bases, with 21 bases between. The CDR3 extends over 15 amino acids. The germline V gene encodes CDR1 SGHTA and CDR2 FQGNSA. CDR3 bases: TGTGCCAGCAGCCACCATGCTTCATTTCGGCGGGGCTACACCTTC. Residues: CASSHHASFRRGYTF.

The chain combines TRBV10-3 with TRBJ2-2, with 7 bases aligning to TRBD1. With V trimmed by 8 bases and J by 7 bases, 13 bases remained unmatched. CDR1 and CDR2 (germline): ENHRY, SYGVKD. The length of the CDR3 is 15 residues. CDR3 coding DNA: TGTGCCATCGGAACGGGACAGCGAACCAACGGGGAGCTGTTTTTT. Its protein is CAIGTGQRTNGELFF.

The chain uses TRBV7-9 and TRBJ2-3, with 7 bases lining up with TRBD1. V trimming: 6 bases; J trimming: 3 bases; junction bases outside the gene matches: 9. CDR1 is SEHNR and CDR2 is FQNEAQ in the germline V gene (reference sequence). The CDR3 loop spans 15 amino acids. The CDR3 DNA reads TGTGCCAGCAGTTCCTGGACAGGTGGGACAGATACGCAGTATTTT. As protein: CASSSWTGGTDTQYF.

The J gene is TRBJ1-1, the V gene TRBV5-4; no clear D gene. CDR1 is SGHNT, CDR2 YYREEE, per germline (reference sequence). CDR3 size: 15 residues. V was pared by 3 bases and J by 1 base, with 13 bases between. The CDR3 nucleotides read TGTGCCAGCAGCTCTACTAAAACTGGGAACACTGAAGCTTTCTTT. Amino acid sequence: CASSSTKTGNTEAFF.

This sequence joins TRBV21-1 and TRBJ1-3; the tabulated D call, TRBD1, remains unverified against the DNA. TRBV21-1 corresponds to a pseudogene. The CDR3 length is 15 residues. CDR3 in amino acids: CASSKGGSSGNTIYF. The DNA for the CDR3 is TGTGCCAGCAGCAAAGGGGGCAGCTCTGGAAACACCATATATTTT.

This chain joins TRBV27 and TRBJ1-2; TRBD1 matches at 8 bases. With V trimmed by 11 bases and J by 0 bases, 17 bases remained unmatched. CDR3 length equals 17 residues. The V gene's germline CDR1 is MNHEY and CDR2 SMNVEV (reference sequence). The chain's CDR3 is CAGQQGGQEDTNYGYTF. The CDR3 coding sequence is TGTGCCGGACAACAGGGGGGGCAAGAGGATACTAACTATGGCTACACCTTC.

The V call is TRBV5-1, the J call TRBJ1-1, with D maybe TRBD1 (6 bases). Germline loops: CDR1 SGHRS, CDR2 YFSETQ. V lost 5 bases to trimming and J lost 4 bases, with 12 bases between them. The CDR3 runs to 13 residues. The CDR3 is CASSVNRATEAFF. The CDR3, as DNA: TGCGCCAGCAGTGTAAACAGGGCCACTGAAGCTTTCTTT.

The rearrangement uses TRBV10-1 and TRBJ2-1; 8 bases match TRBD2. The CDR3 length is 16 residues. V shed 2 bases, J shed 4 bases, and the junction held 7 bases outside the gene matches. CDR1 and CDR2 from the germline V gene are WNHNN and SYGVQD (reference sequence). The CDR3 reads CASSEPGLGAYNEQFF. DNA for the CDR3: TGCGCCAGCAGTGAGCCGGGACTAGGGGCATACAATGAGCAGTTCTTC.

CDR3 loop: CASSYSVEVTEAFF. The CDR3 bases are TGTGCCAGCAGTTACTCGGTCGAGGTCACTGAAGCTTTCTTT. The chain carries TRBV6-6 and TRBJ1-1; the D is unclear. The germline gives CDR1 MNHNY, CDR2 SVGAGI (reference sequence). This CDR3 comprises 14 residues. The ends were cut back, 0 bases at V and 4 bases at J, with 9 bases in the middle.

V usage is TRBV23-1 and J usage is TRBJ2-6, with 7 bases aligning to TRBD1. TRBV23-1 is an ORF; its function is uncertain. V was pared by 7 bases and J by 2 bases, with 5 bases of the junction left unmatched. There are 15 residues in the CDR3. This CDR3 reads CASIDGTAGANVLTF. In DNA, the CDR3 is TGCGCCAGCATTGACGGGACAGCTGGGGCCAACGTCCTGACTTTC.

The CDR3 spells CASSQVAEVAGYEQYF. The CDR3 DNA is TGTGCCAGCAGCCAAGTGGCGGAGGTAGCGGGTTATGAGCAGTACTTC. The chain combines TRBV14 with TRBJ2-7, with 7 bases identical to TRBD2. The junction had 13 bases not matched to a gene; V was cut back by 1 base and J by 7 bases. Looked up from germline, CDR1 is SGHDN and CDR2 is FVKESK. The CDR3 covers 16 residues.

The chain carries TRBV7-3 and TRBJ1-1; no definite D call. This CDR3 is built from 14 residues. The germline V gene encodes CDR1 SGHTA and CDR2 FQGTGA. With 1 base removed from V and 3 bases from J, the gap between germline ends came to 9 bases. The CDR3 protein is CASSLNSGDTEAFF. Written as DNA, the CDR3 is TGTGCCAGCAGCTTAAACAGCGGGGACACTGAAGCTTTCTTT.